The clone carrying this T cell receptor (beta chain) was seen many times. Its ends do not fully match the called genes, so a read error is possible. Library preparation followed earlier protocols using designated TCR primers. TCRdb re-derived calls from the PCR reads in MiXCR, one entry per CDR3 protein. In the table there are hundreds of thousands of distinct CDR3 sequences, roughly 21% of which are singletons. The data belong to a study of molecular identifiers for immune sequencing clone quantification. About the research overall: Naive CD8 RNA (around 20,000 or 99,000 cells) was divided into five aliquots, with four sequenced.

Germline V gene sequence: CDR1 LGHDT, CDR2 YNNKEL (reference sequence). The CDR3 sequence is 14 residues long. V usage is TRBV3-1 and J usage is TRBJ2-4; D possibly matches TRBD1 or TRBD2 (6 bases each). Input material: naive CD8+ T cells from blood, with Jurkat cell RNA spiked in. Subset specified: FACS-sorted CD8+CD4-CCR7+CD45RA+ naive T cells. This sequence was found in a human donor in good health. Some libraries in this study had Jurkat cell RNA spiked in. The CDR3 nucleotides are TGTGCCAGCAGCCCAAGCGAAGGGGGGTCTGTTCTTATCTTC. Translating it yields CASSPSEGGSVLIF. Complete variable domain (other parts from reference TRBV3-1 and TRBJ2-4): DTAVSQTPKYLVTQMGNDKSIKCEQNLGHDTMYWYKQDSKKFLKIMFSYNNKELIINETVPNRFSPKSPDKAHLNLHINSLELGDSAVYFCASSPSEGGSVLIFGAGTRLSVL.